What follows describes a single T cell receptor beta chain. Its antigen remains undetermined. No base quality values were provided; no much bigger clone lies one nucleotide off. In the paper's terms, the time point label means: baseline, week 1 (first vaccination visit). The treatment or condition label, read with the paper, signifies: pre-vaccination baseline after standard-of-care therapy. The donors had newly diagnosed IDH1-mutant astrocytomas of WHO grade 3 or 4 that showed loss of nuclear ATRX. The samples were drawn from NOA16, a multicentre, single-arm, open-label phase I trial in Germany that tested a mutant IDH1 peptide vaccine in humans for the first time. Visit V03 blood draws served as the baseline sample for immunogenicity testing. Genomic DNA for TCRB sequencing was extracted from EDTA blood using the DNeasy Blood and Tissue Kit. The sample is drawn from a study of a mutant IDH1 vaccine in newly diagnosed glioma (dated by TCRdb to the early 2020s). In terms of the full investigation: Of the approximately 32 treated patients, about 60% were male and approximately 40% were female, and the mean age was around 40 years. Prior to enrollment, patients had been given standard therapy consisting of radiotherapy alone, temozolomide alone, or radiochemotherapy with temozolomide, with the combination given to most patients. Peripheral blood samples were drawn at six visits, namely V03 (baseline), V05, V07, V10, V12 and V13. For exploratory analyses, longitudinal TCRB deep sequencing was carried out in around 24 treated patients wherever samples were available. The full study reports these points: The authors stated that sample limitations prevented analyses of patient blood samples from being reproduced. Immune responses induced by the vaccine were seen in 93.3% of patients across multiple MHC alleles. Pseudoprogression appeared unrelated to alterations in the top peripheral T cell clonotypes detected by TCRB sequencing. Availability determined which PBMC samples were chosen for TCRB deep sequencing.

Taken from the germline V gene, the CDR1 and CDR2 loops are MNHEY and SVGAGI. The CDR3 holds 14 amino acids from the cysteine to the phenylalanine. The DNA shown is the 42-base CDR3, in frame from base 1. Deletion took 4 bases off V and 7 bases off J, with a span of 13 bases between the germline ends. The library was generated by the immunoSEQ multiplex PCR assay. Rearranged TCR beta chain sequences were amplified using the hsTCRB Kit according to the manufacturer's protocol. TCRB libraries were sequenced on an Illumina MiSeq. On the study's bioinformatics: The proprietary platform of the kit vendor was used for demultiplexing, trimming and gene mapping. This immuneACCESS table, as held by TCRdb, lists in-frame sequences with V and J called but not all clones. Of the missing ones, under half trace to an unresolved V gene in checked studies; the others have no known cause. That table gives V, J and clone size, and the DNA gave D and trimming. Recorded for this sample are tens of thousands of clones; about 80% of them occurred a single time. The top ten constitute 1.5% to 2% of the sample.

The material sequenced was PBMCs, taken from a glioma patient treated with radiotherapy, temozolomide or both. The receptor chain draws on TRBV6-5 and TRBJ1-4, with the identity of the D gene unclear. This sequence originates from a woman in her thirties or forties with glioma. The CDR3 reads CASSFGQVAEKLFF. The nucleotide sequence is given as TGTGCCAGCAGTTTTGGGCAGGTTGCTGAAAAACTGTTTTTT.